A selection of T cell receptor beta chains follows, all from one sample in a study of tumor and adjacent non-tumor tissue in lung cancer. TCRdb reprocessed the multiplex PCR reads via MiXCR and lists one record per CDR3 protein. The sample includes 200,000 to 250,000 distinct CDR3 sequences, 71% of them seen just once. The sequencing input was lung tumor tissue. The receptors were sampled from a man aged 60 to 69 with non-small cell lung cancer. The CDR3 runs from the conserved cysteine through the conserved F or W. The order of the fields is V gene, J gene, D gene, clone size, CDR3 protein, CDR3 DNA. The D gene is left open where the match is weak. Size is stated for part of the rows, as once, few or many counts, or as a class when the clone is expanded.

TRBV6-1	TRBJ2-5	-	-	CASSDRWAVTQHF	TGTGCCAGCAGTGATCGGTGGGCAGTGACCCAGCACTTC
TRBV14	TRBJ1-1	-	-	CASLPLGGQDTEAFF	TGTGCCAGCCTTCCTCTTGGGGGGCAAGACACTGAAGCTTTCTTT
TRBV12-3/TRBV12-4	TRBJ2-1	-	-	CANSFTYSLLGEQFF	TGTGCCAACAGTTTCACCTACTCTCTTTTAGGGGAGCAGTTCTTC
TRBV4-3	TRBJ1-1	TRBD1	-	CASGQDSTGVNTEAFF	TGCGCCAGCGGCCAAGACTCGACAGGGGTGAACACTGAGGCTTTCTTT
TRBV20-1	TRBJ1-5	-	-	CSAFLKSNRPQHF	TGCAGTGCTTTTCTAAAGAGCAATCGGCCCCAGCATTTT
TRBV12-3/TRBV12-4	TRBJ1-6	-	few	CASSQDSRISPLHF	TGTGCCAGCAGTCAGGACTCTAGGATTTCACCCCTCCACTTT
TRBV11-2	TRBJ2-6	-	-	CASSLIPKDSPSGANVMTF	TGTGCCAGCAGCTTAATTCCAAAGGACAGCCCCTCTGGGGCCAACGTCATGACTTTC
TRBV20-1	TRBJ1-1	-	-	CSARQGTEAFF	TGCAGTGCTCGCCAGGGCACTGAAGCTTTCTTT
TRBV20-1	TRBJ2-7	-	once	CSARFQAYGQYF	TGCAGTGCTAGGTTTCAGGCCTACGGGCAGTACTTC
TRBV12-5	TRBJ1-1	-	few	CASGLQSNTEAFF	TGTGCTAGTGGTTTGCAGTCCAACACTGAAGCTTTCTTT
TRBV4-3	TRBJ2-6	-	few	CASSQDQNSGANVLTF	TGCGCCAGCAGCCAAGATCAAAACTCTGGGGCCAACGTCCTGACTTTC
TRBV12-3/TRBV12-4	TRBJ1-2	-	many	CASSPYLSGGYTF	TGTGCCAGCAGCCCATATTTATCTGGGGGCTACACCTTC
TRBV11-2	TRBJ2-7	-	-	CTSSFRPIHEQYF	TGTACCAGCAGCTTTAGACCTATCCACGAGCAGTACTTC
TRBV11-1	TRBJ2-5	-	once	CASSLASGETQYF	TGTGCCAGCAGCTTAGCGTCCGGAGAGACCCAGTACTTC
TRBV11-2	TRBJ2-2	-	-	CASSLEGGISGEPFF	TGTGCCAGCAGCCTAGAGGGCGGGATATCCGGGGAACCGTTTTTT
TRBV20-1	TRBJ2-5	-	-	CSARWGVGEETQYF	TGCAGTGCTAGATGGGGCGTGGGGGAAGAGACCCAGTACTTC
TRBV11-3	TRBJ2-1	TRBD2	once	CASILAGAAYNEQFF	TGTGCCAGCATCTTAGCGGGAGCCGCCTACAATGAACAGTTCTTC
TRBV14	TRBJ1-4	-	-	CASSQAGCRYEKLFF	TGTGCCAGCAGCCAAGCGGGATGCCGGTATGAAAAACTGTTTTTT
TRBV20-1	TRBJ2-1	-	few	CSARGRSLVNEQFF	TGCAGTGCTAGGGGCAGGAGCCTGGTCAATGAGCAGTTCTTC
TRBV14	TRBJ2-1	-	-	CASSQFGPSAMRNEQFF	TGTGCCAGCAGCCAATTTGGGCCTAGCGCGATGCGGAATGAGCAGTTCTTC
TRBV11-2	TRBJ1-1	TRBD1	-	CASSPFRGPLRGEALF	TGTGCCAGCAGCCCCTTCAGGGGGCCATTGAGGGGTGAAGCTCTCTTT
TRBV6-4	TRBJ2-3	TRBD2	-	CASSDGSGSTDTQYF	TGTGCCAGTAGTGACGGTAGCGGGAGCACAGATACGCAGTATTTT
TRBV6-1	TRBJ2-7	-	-	CASSEADWYVQYF	TGTGCCAGCAGTGAAGCGGACTGGTACGTGCAGTACTTC
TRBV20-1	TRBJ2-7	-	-	CSARGSNGSLNEQYF	TGCAGTGCTAGGGGGTCCAATGGGAGTCTGAACGAGCAATACTTC
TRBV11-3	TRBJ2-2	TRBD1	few	CASPDRYTGELLF	TGTGCCAGTCCGGACAGGTACACCGGGGAGCTGCTTTTT
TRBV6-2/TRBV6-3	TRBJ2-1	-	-	CASSYSGESYNEQFF	TGTGCCAGCAGTTACTCGGGGGAATCCTACAATGAACAGTTCTTC
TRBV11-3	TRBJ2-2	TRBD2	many	CASSLVASGDTGELFF	TGTGCCAGCAGCTTAGTGGCTAGCGGGGACACCGGGGAGCTGTTTTTT
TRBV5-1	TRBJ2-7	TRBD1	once	CASIFDPGTGAYEQYF	TGCGCCAGCATCTTCGACCCCGGGACAGGGGCTTACGAGCAGTACTTC
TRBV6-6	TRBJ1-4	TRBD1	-	CASKLQGVNEKLFF	TGTGCCAGCAAGTTACAGGGGGTTAATGAAAAACTGTTTTTT
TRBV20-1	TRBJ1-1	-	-	CSAPPWGYNAEAFF	TGCAGTGCACCGCCGTGGGGTTATAACGCTGAAGCTTTCTTC
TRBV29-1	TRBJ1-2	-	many	CSVGDGYTF	TGCAGCGTTGGAGACGGCTACACCTTC
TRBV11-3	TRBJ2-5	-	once	CASALVRQETQYF	TGTGCCAGCGCCTTGGTCAGGCAAGAGACGCAGTATTTC
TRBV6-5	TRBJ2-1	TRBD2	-	CARSYGGRASNEQFF	TGTGCCAGAAGTTACGGCGGGAGGGCCAGTAACGAGCAGTTCTTC
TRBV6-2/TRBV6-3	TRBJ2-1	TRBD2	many	CASSYLAEAYNEQFF	TGTGCCAGCAGTTACCTAGCGGAGGCCTACAATGAGCAGTTCTTC
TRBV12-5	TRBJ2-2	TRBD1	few	CASGLEGGFTGELFF	TGTGCTAGTGGTTTGGAAGGGGGCTTCACCGGGGAGCTGTTTTTT
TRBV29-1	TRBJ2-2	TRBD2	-	CRVTGTSGFAGELFF	TGCAGGGTGACCGGGACTAGCGGGTTCGCCGGGGAGCTGTTTTTT
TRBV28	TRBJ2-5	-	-	CASTTVLKTQYF	TGTGCCAGCACTACAGTGTTAAAGACCCAGTACTTC
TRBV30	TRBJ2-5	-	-	CAWSMEDHRLETQYF	TGTGCCTGGAGTATGGAGGACCACCGCTTAGAGACCCAGTACTTT
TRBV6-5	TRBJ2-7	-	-	CVSSGGRTGRREQYF	TGTGTCAGCTCGGGGGGACGGACAGGGCGGCGTGAGCAGTACTTC
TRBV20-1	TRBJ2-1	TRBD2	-	CCASSGGSSYNEQFF	TGTTGTGCTAGTTCAGGCGGGAGCTCCTACAATGAGCAGTTCTTC
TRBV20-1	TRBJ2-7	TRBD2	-	CGARRTSGIYEQYF	TGTGGTGCAAGAAGGACTAGCGGGATTTACGAGCAGTACTTC
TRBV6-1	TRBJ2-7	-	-	CATSKVATGYEQYF	TGTGCCACCTCTAAAGTGGCCACGGGCTACGAGCAGTACTTC
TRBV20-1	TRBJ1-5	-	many	CSTKRSSNQPQHF	TGCAGTACGAAAAGGTCTAGCAATCAGCCCCAGCATTTT
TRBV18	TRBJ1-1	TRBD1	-	CASSRRTGGGSSEAIF	TGTGCCAGCTCTCGAAGGACAGGGGGCGGTAGCTCTGAAGCTATCTTT
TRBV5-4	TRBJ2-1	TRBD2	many	CASSLELAGGEQFF	TGTGCCAGCAGCTTGGAGCTAGCGGGAGGAGAGCAGTTCTTC
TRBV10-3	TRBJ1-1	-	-	CASRDSLGSNTEAFF	TGTGCCTCCCGCGACTCTCTGGGCTCGAACACTGAAGCTTTCTTT
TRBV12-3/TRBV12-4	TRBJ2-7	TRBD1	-	CASRQTGYEQYF	TGTGCCAGCAGGCAGACAGGGTACGAGCAGTACTTC